Below, one T cell receptor beta chain is given with its context. The data derive from a study of blood T cell repertoires in COVID-19. Overall study: COVID-19 samples from acute and convalescent phases originated in the United States, Italy and Spain. T cells, B-cell-depleted T cells, or PBMCs supplied cDNA or gDNA.

The CDR3 runs to 13 residues. V was pared by 4 bases and J by 3 bases, with 1 base of the junction left unmatched. The germline gives CDR1 KGHDR, CDR2 SFDVKD. TCRdb's copy holds only in-frame clones and misses some; the assay was immunoSEQ multiplex PCR. The profile shows around 300,000 clones, roughly 85% of them singletons. The chain carries TRBV24-1 and TRBJ2-7; 8 bases map to TRBD2. The sample was peripheral blood. This TCR derives from a human donor in a cohort sampled during active COVID-19. CDR3 loop: CATSDAGGYEQYF. The CDR3 DNA sequence: TGTGCCACCAGTGACGCGGGGGGCTACGAGCAGTACTTC.